This TCR beta chain originates from a study of T cell changes during pregnancy in multiple sclerosis. The data were produced by immunoSEQ multiplex PCR, yet TCRdb's version contains in-frame clones alone and is incomplete. The repertoire includes tens of thousands of clones, 92% of them detected once, and about 3% sits in the top ten. V gave up 8 bases and J gave up 5 bases; unmatched junction bases: 10. From germline, CDR1 is SQVTM and CDR2 ANQGSEA. This CDR3 has 13 residues. The TCR was taken from a female donor with multiple sclerosis, enrolled in a pregnancy study. Specimen: peripheral blood, collected before pregnancy. This chain uses TRBV29-1 with TRBJ2-7; 9 bases match TRBD1. The CDR3 protein is CSFAPGQGHEQYF. CDR3 sequence (DNA): TGCAGCTTTGCGCCGGGACAGGGTCACGAGCAGTACTTC.